One TCR beta chain is described in this entry. As yet, its antigen is unknown. Germline V gene data show CDR1 as MNHEY and CDR2 as SMNVEV (reference sequence). CDR3 size: 15 residues. J was trimmed by 3 bases and V by 1 base; bases with no gene match: 2. The sample belongs to a study of identical twins. A universal primer site arose from template switching, and cDNA bore unique molecular identifiers. TCRdb itself ran the 5' RACE reads through MiXCR, one entry per CDR3 protein. Of a few hundred thousand distinct CDR3 sequences in the sample, 8% to 11% were seen once. Notes on the study in general: Abundant beta clonotypes from cord blood bore fewer insertions; memory repertoires lacked this pattern. The study reached conclusions through statistical analysis that was cross-sectional, not following the same donors. The study found weaker excess twin sharing in beta out-of-frame sequences.

The chain has TRBV27 and TRBJ1-1; TRBD1 aligns across 10 bases. Sequences were obtained from memory T cells sorted from blood. The sequence was obtained from a man in his fifties in good health. CDR3 sequence: CASSLLGQGDTEAFF. The DNA of the CDR3 is TGTGCCAGCAGTTTATTAGGACAGGGGGACACTGAAGCTTTCTTT.